The 22 T cell receptor beta chains listed next were all sequenced from one sample in a study of blood T cell repertoires in COVID-19. Here immunoSEQ multiplex PCR was the method, and the copy in TCRdb shows in-frame clones only, minus some. The table lists 300,000 to 500,000 clones, 88% of them singletons. The material sequenced was PBMCs or T cells enriched from blood (not recorded which). The source is a woman aged 25-40 years with acute COVID-19.

V and J are TRBV7-2 and TRBJ1-6, with no clear D. The CDR3 covers 12 residues. V was shortened by 4 bases and J by 8 bases, with 6 bases between the two germline ends. The germline V gene has CDR1 SGHTA and CDR2 FQGNSA. The CDR3 DNA reads as TGTGCCAGCAGCTCTTCGTATTCACCCCTCCACTTT. It codes for CASSSSYSPLHF.

The chain carries TRBV28 and TRBJ1-2; TRBD1 agrees at 8 bases. J lost 7 bases, V lost 7 bases, and 5 bases had no gene match. Germline V gives CDR1 MDHEN, CDR2 SYDVKM. The length of the CDR3 is 12 residues. CDR3 coding DNA: TGTGCCAGCACTCGGGACAGGTTTGGCTACACCTTC. It encodes CASTRDRFGYTF.

The chain links TRBV15 to TRBJ1-1; 8 nucleotides match TRBD1. V trimming: 2 bases; J trimming: 7 bases; junction bases outside the gene matches: 6. The CDR3 extends over 14 amino acids. In germline, CDR1 is LNHNV, CDR2 YYDKDF (reference sequence). CDR3 loop: CATSRQTGVNEAFF. The CDR3, as DNA: TGTGCCACCAGCAGACAGACAGGGGTTAATGAAGCTTTCTTT.

The CDR3 is CAWSDSYRGLRNQPQHF. In DNA, the CDR3 is TGTGCCTGGAGTGACTCGTACAGGGGCCTGCGCAATCAGCCCCAGCATTTT. The V and J genes are TRBV30 and TRBJ1-5; 7 nucleotides agree with TRBD1. CDR1 and CDR2 from the germline V gene are GTSNPN and SVGIG (reference sequence). CDR3 length equals 17 residues. The V and J ends lost 1 base and 2 bases, in that order; junction bases with no gene match: 11.

The chain recombines TRBV21-1 with TRBJ2-4; the table calls TRBD2, which could not be checked here. TRBV21-1 is assigned pseudogene status. The length of the CDR3 is 19 residues. CDR3 bases: TGTGCCAGCAGCAAAGTGGTTGTAAAGTTAAGGAGCAGGAGGGGCATTCAGTACTTC. It translates to CASSKVVVKLRSRRGIQYF.

The chain combines TRBV11-2 with TRBJ2-2; the match to TRBD2 covers 7 bases. The germline V gene has CDR1 SGHAT and CDR2 FQNNGV. The J segment lost 0 bases and the V segment lost 5 bases, leaving 3 bases of the junction unmatched. There are 15 residues in the CDR3. The CDR3 here is CASSPGGANTGELFF. CDR3 DNA sequence: TGTGCCAGCAGCCCTGGGGGGGCGAACACCGGGGAGCTGTTTTTT. The full variable domain, its missing parts supplied by reference TRBV11-2 and TRBJ2-2, is EAGVAQSPRYKIIEKRQSVAFWCNPISGHATLYWYQQILGQGPKLLIQFQNNGVVDDSQLPKDRFSAERLKGVDSTLKIQPAKLEDSAVYLCASSPGGANTGELFFGEGSRLTVL.

This rearrangement joins TRBV30 to TRBJ2-3; 10 bases fit TRBD2. Germline loops: CDR1 GTSNPN, CDR2 SVGIG (reference sequence). J gave up 6 bases and V 5 bases, and 5 bases lay outside the gene matches. The CDR3 runs 13 residues. CDR3 sequence reads: CAWSSGGRDTQYF. DNA of the CDR3: TGTGCCTGGTCTAGCGGGGGCCGTGATACGCAGTATTTT.

This clone was seen more than once but under ten times. The chain couples TRBV15 to TRBJ1-5; a possible D gene is TRBD1 (5 bases). Germline lookup yields CDR1 LNHNV and CDR2 YYDKDF (reference sequence). The CDR3 spans 19 residues. V was trimmed by 0 bases and J by 1 base, leaving 19 bases between them. Here the CDR3 reads CATSRDNLQGWASNQPQHF. DNA of the CDR3: TGTGCCACCAGCAGAGATAATCTCCAGGGCTGGGCCAGCAATCAGCCCCAGCATTTT.

This chain uses TRBV7-2 with TRBJ1-5, with TRBD1 matching 9 bases. V shed 4 bases, J shed 3 bases, and the junction held 4 bases outside the gene matches. CDR3 size: 15 residues. Germline V lookup: CDR1 SGHTA, CDR2 FQGNSA. The CDR3 region is CASSSRQGDNQPQHF. CDR3 nucleotides: TGTGCCAGCAGCTCACGACAGGGGGACAATCAGCCCCAGCATTTT.

The chain carries TRBV29-1 and TRBJ1-1; 7 bases match TRBD1. Germline CDR1 and CDR2: SQVTM and ANQGSEA. The CDR3 has 13 residues. Trimming cost V 7 bases and J 1 base; bases outside gene matches: 6. The CDR3 is CSARQGKNTEAFF. The CDR3 DNA follows: TGCAGCGCACGACAGGGCAAGAACACTGAAGCTTTCTTT.

The V call is TRBV5-1, the J call TRBJ2-1; a possible D gene is TRBD1 (6 bases). Per the germline V gene, CDR1 is SGHRS and CDR2 is YFSETQ. This CDR3 spans 15 amino acids. The V and J ends lost 7 bases and 5 bases respectively, with 19 bases between them. DNA of the CDR3: TGCGCCAGCCGGACCGGGACAAATCTTAACAATGAGCAGTTCTTC. The encoded protein is CASRTGTNLNNEQFF. The full variable domain, completed using reference TRBV5-1 and TRBJ2-1, is KAGVTQTPRYLIKTRGQQVTLSCSPISGHRSVSWYQQTPGQGLQFLFEYFSETQRNKGNFPGRFSGRQFSNSRSEMNVSTLELGDSALYLCASRTGTNLNNEQFFGPGTRLTVL.

This clone was seen only a few times. The V call is TRBV29-1, the J call TRBJ1-1, with D possibly TRBD1 on 6 matching bases. Deletions cut 4 bases from V and 1 base from J, with 7 bases between. The CDR3 has 12 residues. CDR1 SQVTM and CDR2 ANQGSEA come from the germline V gene. CDR3 sequence: CSVVRGNTEAFF. The DNA for the CDR3 is TGCAGCGTTGTCAGGGGGAACACTGAAGCTTTCTTT.

This clone was counted once. The chain has TRBV4-1 and TRBJ2-3; TRBD2 matches 8 bases. V lost 0 bases and J lost 2; bases outside the gene matches: 10. CDR3 length: 18 amino acids. Germline values: CDR1 MGHRA, CDR2 YSYEKL. The CDR3 bases are TGCGCCAGCAGCCAAGAAGGATCGGGGGGGCCAATCACAGATACGCAGTATTTT. Translated, it gives CASSQEGSGGPITDTQYF.

The chain carries TRBV7-7 and TRBJ2-1; 9 bases match TRBD2. V was clipped by 6 bases and J by 5 bases; unmatched bases: 8. The germline V gene encodes CDR1 SSHAT and CDR2 FNYEAQ (reference sequence). CDR3 length: 15 amino acids. The CDR3 reads CASSSSGGTNNEQFF. Here the CDR3 DNA reads TGTGCCAGCAGTTCAAGCGGGGGGACTAACAATGAGCAGTTCTTC. The full variable domain, its missing parts supplied by reference TRBV7-7 and TRBJ2-1, is GAGVSQSPRYKVTKRGQDVTLRCDPISSHATLYWYQQALGQGPEFLTYFNYEAQPDKSGLPSDRFSAERPEGSISTLTIQRTEQRDSAMYRCASSSSGGTNNEQFFGPGTRLTVL.

The rearrangement uses TRBV5-6 and TRBJ1-5, with D tentatively TRBD1 (5 bases). CDR3 length: 13 residues. V dropped 4 bases and J dropped 6 bases, with 11 bases sitting between them. CDR1 and CDR2 (germline): SGHDT, YYEEEE. The CDR3 protein is CASSQGSSQPQHF. The DNA of the CDR3 is TGTGCCAGCAGCCAGGGTTCTAGTCAGCCCCAGCATTTT.

V and J are TRBV5-1 and TRBJ1-4; D not resolved. With 7 bases removed from V and 8 bases from J, the gap between germline ends came to 21 bases. Germline CDR1 SGHRS, CDR2 YFSETQ. This CDR3 has 15 amino acids. The CDR3 coding sequence is TGCGCCAGCGGTCAGCTCCCCGGGGTTGAGGAAAAACTGTTTTTT. This encodes CASGQLPGVEEKLFF.

The V call is TRBV6-5, the J call TRBJ1-4; 8 bases map to TRBD1. V trimming: 5 bases; J trimming: 10 bases; junction bases outside the gene matches: 9. Germline CDR1 MNHEY, CDR2 SVGAGI. There are 14 residues in the CDR3. The CDR3, as DNA: TGTGCCAGCAGTCTCGACAGGGGAGGGGGAAAACTGTTTTTT. Protein: CASSLDRGGGKLFF.

V is TRBV2 and J is TRBJ1-5, with D perhaps TRBD1 (5 bases). Germline V gene sequence: CDR1 SNHLY, CDR2 FYNNEI. Trimming pared 4 bases from V and 1 base from J, leaving 11 bases between. The CDR3 extends over 15 amino acids. The CDR3 DNA follows: TGTGCCAGCAGTGGGCAGGGTGGGAGCAATCAGCCCCAGCATTTT. Its translation is CASSGQGGSNQPQHF. The variable domain in full, completed from reference TRBV2 and TRBJ1-5, reads EPEVTQTPSHQVTQMGQEVILRCVPISNHLYFYWYRQILGQKVEFLVSFYNNEISEKSEIFDDQFSVERPDGSNFTLKIRSTKLEDSAMYFCASSGQGGSNQPQHFGDGTRLSIL.

The V call is TRBV10-2, the J call TRBJ1-1, with 7 bases that match TRBD1. V shed 8 bases, J shed 0 bases, and the junction held 3 bases outside the gene matches. CDR3 length equals 13 residues. The germline V gene encodes CDR1 WSHSY and CDR2 SAAADI. The CDR3 DNA is TGCGCCAGCCATCAGGGGGTGAACACTGAAGCTTTCTTT. As protein: CASHQGVNTEAFF.

The J gene is TRBJ2-2, the V gene TRBV12-3 or TRBV12-4; no clear D gene. Deletions cut 5 bases from V and 6 bases from J, with 7 bases between. The CDR3 spans 12 residues. CDR3 sequence (DNA): TGTGCCAGCAGTCGACGGGCCGGGGAGCTGTTTTTT. It specifies CASSRRAGELFF.

The J gene is TRBJ2-3, the V gene TRBV5-1, with 11 nucleotides matching TRBD2. V trimming: 1 base; J trimming: 9 bases; junction bases outside the gene matches: 7. The CDR3 length is 15 residues. Looked up from germline, CDR1 is SGHRS and CDR2 is YFSETQ. As DNA, the CDR3 is TGCGCCAGCAGCTTGATAGCGGGGGGGCCCCCCACGCAGTATTTT. Its translation: CASSLIAGGPPTQYF.

The rearrangement uses TRBV5-4 and TRBJ2-3; 13 positions match TRBD2. The germline V gene encodes CDR1 SGHNT and CDR2 YYREEE (reference sequence). The trim removed 0 bases at V and 4 bases at J, leaving 5 bases unmatched. This CDR3 has 17 amino acids. The CDR3 bases are TGTGCCAGCAGCTTGGGAACTAGCGGGGGGGCACCAGATACGCAGTATTTT. This encodes CASSLGTSGGAPDTQYF.